This T cell receptor (beta chain) was sequenced in a study of blood T cell repertoires in COVID-19. The junction had 8 bases not matched to a gene; V was cut back by 3 bases and J by 6 bases. The CDR3 consists of 14 residues. Germline values: CDR1 SGHRS, CDR2 YFSETQ. Authors' processing steps: Estimates of nucleated cell counts were drawn from the amplification of reference gene primers. TCRdb's table, derived via immunoSEQ multiplex PCR, lists solely in-frame clones and lacks some. V and J calls and clone size are as listed in that table; D and trimming were resolved from the DNA. The table records around 230,000 clones, roughly nine tenths of them present only once.

Sequences were obtained from peripheral blood. The rearrangement uses TRBV5-1 and TRBJ2-7; TRBD1 agrees at 8 bases. This clonotype was sampled from a middle-aged man with acute or convalescent COVID-19. As DNA, the CDR3 is TGCGCCAGCAGCTCCCAGAGACAGGGGACCGAGCAGTACTTC. This encodes CASSSQRQGTEQYF.